The sequence of this T cell receptor (beta chain) was determined in a study of shared clonotypes between healthy human individuals. Whole-study findings and limits: Approximately 5.1% was the fraction of naive CD4 clonotypes found shared across a handful of donors. Only blood underwent sampling, and tissue repertoires likely differ.

On this clone itself: The antigen is unknown.

Assay: immunoSEQ multiplex PCR; the TCRdb copy retains only in-frame clones and omits some. The sample holds 850,000 to 1,200,000 clones, around 74% seen once. All donors qualified as healthy HIV-negative adults and had experienced no recent acute infections or vaccinations. This CDR3 region has 19 residues. The ends lost 1 base at V and 3 bases at J; junction bases unmatched: 12. Germline values: CDR1 LGHNA, CDR2 YSLEER. The chain carries TRBV4-3 and TRBJ2-1; 10 bases map to TRBD2. This sequence was found in a man younger than 30 in good health. Material for sequencing was memory CD4+ T cells sorted from blood. Regarding subset: CD45RA-negative fraction. The CDR3 sequence: CASSQGPSILAGVYNEQFF. CDR3 DNA sequence: TGCGCCAGCAGCCAAGGCCCCTCGATCCTAGCGGGGGTCTACAATGAGCAGTTCTTC.